This T cell receptor (beta chain) emerged from a study of cytomegalovirus exposure and HLA in healthy donors. Study in general: Genotyping showed around 81% of about 370 donors falling in the Caucasian-associated ancestry cluster. General observations from the study: DRB1 had the most TCR associations and HLA-C the fewest, a later analysis found, with rates varying by HLA locus. Some V segments, including TRBV6-2 and TRBV6-3, were excluded as indistinguishable.

Use of 60 Vbeta and 13 Jbeta primers characterized the PCR. Produced via immunoSEQ multiplex PCR; TCRdb's table is partial and in-frame only. The sample has 130,000 to 150,000 clones, over 65% seen once. As regards this clone: Its antigen remains unknown.

The ends were cut back, 6 bases at V and 5 bases at J, with 11 bases in the middle. CDR1 SGHNT and CDR2 YENEEA come from the germline V gene. The CDR3 spans 13 residues. This TCR was sampled from a man aged 40-49 years in good health and CMV-seropositive. Sequencing was carried out using PBMCs. This rearrangement joins TRBV11-3 to TRBJ2-1, with a possible D match to TRBD2 (5 bases). This CDR3 reads CASRGGADNEQFF. The CDR3 DNA reads as TGTGCCAGCAGGGGCGGAGCGGACAATGAGCAGTTCTTC. The variable domain in full, with the rest retrieved from reference TRBV11-3 and TRBJ2-1, is EAGVVQSPRYKIIEKKQPVAFWCNPISGHNTLYWYLQNLGQGPELLIRYENEEAVDDSQLPKDRFSAERLKGVDSTLKIQPAELGDSAVYLCASRGGADNEQFFGPGTRLTVL.